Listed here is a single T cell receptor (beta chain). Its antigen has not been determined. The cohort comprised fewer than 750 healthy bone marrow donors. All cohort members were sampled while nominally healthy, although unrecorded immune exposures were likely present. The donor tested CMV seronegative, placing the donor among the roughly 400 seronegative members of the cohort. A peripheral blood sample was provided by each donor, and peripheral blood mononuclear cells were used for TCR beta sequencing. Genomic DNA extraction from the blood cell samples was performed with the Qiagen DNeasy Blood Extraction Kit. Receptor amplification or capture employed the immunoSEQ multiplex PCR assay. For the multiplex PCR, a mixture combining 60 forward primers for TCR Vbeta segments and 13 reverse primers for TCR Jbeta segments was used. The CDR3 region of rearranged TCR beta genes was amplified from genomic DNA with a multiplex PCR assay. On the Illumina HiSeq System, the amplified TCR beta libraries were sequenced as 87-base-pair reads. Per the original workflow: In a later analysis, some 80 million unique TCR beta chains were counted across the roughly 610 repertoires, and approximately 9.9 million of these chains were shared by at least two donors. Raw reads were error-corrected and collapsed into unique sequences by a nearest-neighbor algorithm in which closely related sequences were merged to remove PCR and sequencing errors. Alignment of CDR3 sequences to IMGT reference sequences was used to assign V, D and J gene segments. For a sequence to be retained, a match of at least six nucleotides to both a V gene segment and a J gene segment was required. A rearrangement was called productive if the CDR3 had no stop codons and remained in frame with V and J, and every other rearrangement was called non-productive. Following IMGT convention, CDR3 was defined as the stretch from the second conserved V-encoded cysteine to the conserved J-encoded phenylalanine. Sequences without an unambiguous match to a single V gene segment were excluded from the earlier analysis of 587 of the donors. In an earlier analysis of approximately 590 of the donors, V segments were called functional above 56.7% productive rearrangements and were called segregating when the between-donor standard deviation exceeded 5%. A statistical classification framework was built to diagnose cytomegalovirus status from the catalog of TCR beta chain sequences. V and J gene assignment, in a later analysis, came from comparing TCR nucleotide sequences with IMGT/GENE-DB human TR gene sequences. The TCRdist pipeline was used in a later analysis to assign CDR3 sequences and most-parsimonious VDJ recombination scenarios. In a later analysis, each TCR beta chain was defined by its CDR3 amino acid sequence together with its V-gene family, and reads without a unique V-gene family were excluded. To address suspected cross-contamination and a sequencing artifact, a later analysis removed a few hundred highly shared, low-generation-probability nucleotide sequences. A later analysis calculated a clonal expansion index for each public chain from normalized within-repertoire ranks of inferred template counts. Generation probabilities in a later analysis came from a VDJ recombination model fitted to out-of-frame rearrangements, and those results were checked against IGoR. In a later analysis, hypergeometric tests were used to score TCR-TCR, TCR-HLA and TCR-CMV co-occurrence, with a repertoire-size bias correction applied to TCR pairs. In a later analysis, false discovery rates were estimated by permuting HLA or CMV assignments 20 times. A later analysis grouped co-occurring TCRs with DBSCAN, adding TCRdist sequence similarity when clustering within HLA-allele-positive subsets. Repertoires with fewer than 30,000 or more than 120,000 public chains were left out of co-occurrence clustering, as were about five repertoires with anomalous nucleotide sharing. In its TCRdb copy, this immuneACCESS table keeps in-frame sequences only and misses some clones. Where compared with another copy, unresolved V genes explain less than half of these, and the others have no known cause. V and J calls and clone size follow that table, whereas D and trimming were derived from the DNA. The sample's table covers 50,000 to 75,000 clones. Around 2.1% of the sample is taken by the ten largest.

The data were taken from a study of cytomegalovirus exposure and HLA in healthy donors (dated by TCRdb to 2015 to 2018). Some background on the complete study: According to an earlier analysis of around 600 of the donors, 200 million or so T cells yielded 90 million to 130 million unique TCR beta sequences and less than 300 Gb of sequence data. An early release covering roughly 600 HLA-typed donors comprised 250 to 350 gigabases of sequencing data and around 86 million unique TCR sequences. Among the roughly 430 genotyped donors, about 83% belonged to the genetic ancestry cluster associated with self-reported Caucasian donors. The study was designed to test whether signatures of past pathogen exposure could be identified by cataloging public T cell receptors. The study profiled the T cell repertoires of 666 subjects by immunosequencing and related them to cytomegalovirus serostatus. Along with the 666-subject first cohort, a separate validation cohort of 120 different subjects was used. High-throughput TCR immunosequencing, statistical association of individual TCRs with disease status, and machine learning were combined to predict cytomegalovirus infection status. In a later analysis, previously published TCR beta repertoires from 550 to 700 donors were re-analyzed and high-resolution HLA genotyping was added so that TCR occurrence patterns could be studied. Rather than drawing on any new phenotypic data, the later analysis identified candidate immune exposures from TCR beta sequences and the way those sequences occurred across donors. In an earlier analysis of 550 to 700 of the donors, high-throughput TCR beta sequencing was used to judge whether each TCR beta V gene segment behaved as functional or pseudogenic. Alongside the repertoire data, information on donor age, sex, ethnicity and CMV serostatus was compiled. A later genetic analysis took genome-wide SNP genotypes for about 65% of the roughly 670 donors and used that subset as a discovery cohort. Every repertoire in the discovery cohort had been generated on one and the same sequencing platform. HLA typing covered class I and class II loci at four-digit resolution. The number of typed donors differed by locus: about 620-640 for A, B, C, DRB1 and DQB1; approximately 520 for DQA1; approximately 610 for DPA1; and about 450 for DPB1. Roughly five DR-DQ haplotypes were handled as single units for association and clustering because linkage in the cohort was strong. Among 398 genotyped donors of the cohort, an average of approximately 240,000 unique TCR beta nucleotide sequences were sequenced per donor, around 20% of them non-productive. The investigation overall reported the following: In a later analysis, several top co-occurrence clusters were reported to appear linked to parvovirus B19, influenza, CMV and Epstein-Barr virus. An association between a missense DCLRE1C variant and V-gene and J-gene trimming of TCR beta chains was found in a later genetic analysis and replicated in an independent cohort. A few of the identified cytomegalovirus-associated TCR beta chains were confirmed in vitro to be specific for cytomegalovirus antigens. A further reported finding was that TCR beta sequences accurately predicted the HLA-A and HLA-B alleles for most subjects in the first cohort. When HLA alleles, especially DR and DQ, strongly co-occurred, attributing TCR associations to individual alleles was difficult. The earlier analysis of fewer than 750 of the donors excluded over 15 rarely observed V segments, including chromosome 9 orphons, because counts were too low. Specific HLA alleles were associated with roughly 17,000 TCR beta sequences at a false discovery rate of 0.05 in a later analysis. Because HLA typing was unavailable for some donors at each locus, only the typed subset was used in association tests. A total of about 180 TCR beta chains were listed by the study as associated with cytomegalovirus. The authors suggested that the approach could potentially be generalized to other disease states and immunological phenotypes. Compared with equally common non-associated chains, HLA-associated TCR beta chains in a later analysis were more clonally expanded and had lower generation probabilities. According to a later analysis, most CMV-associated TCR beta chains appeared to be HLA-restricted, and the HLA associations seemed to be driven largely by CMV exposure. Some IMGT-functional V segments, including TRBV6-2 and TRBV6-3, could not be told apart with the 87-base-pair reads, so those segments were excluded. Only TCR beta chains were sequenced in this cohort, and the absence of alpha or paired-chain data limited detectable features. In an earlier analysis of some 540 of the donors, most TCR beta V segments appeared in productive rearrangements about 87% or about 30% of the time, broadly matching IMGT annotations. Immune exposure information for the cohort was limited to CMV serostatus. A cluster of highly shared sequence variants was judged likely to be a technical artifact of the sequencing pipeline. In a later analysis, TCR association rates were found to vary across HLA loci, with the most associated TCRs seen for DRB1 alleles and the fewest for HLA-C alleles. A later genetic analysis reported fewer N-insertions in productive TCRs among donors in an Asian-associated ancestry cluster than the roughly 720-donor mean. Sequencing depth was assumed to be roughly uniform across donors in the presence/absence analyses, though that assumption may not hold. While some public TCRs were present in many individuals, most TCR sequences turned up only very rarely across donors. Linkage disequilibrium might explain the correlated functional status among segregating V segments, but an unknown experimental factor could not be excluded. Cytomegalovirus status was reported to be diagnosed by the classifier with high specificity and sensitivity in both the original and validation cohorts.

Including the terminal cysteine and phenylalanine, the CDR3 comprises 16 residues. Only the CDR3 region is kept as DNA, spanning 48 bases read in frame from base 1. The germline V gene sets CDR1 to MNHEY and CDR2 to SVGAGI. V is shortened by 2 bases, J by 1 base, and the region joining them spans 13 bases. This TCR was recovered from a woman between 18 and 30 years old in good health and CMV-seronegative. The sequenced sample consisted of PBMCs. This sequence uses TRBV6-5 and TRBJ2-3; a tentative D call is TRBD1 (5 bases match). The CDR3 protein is CASSYGRQIRTDTQYF. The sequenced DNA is TGTGCCAGCAGTTACGGTCGACAGATTCGCACAGATACGCAGTATTTT.